A single TCR beta chain is shown here with its context. Its antigen is not identified. The data were obtained in a study of siplizumab effects on memory and regulatory T cells. Findings and limits, study-wide: Alloreactive sequences traceable to unstimulated CD4+ memory cells declined significantly under siplizumab. Naive T cells were seemingly more diverse than memory cells, and major contributions to the alloresponse seemed to be made by them.

Some clones are missing from TCRdb's copy, which holds only in-frame ones; the method was immunoSEQ multiplex PCR. The repertoire has approximately 100,000 clones, 92% of them found once; the top ten carry approximately 0.73%. V was shortened by 6 bases and J by 6 bases, with 10 bases between the two germline ends. This CDR3 contains 11 residues. Germline-derived CDR1 and CDR2 are SQVTM and ANQGSEA. V gene TRBV29-1 combines with J gene TRBJ2-3; no clear D gene. The receptor was derived from a human donor in good health. Sample: Tregs sorted from blood. Written as DNA, the CDR3 is TGCAGCGTGCTCAAAAGGGATACGCAGTATTTT. Protein: CSVLKRDTQYF.